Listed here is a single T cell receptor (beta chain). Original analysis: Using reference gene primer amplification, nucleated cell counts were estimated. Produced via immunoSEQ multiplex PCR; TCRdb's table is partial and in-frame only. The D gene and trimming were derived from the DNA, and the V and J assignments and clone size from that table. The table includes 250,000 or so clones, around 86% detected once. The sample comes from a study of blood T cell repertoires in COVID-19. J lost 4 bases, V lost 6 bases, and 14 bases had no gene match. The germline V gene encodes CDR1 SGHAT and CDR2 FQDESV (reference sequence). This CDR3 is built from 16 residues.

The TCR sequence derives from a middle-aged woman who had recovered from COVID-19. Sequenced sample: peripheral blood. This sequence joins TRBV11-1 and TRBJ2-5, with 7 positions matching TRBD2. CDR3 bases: TGTGCCAGCAGTTGGATTGGACTAGGGAACGTAGAGACCCAGTACTTC. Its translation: CASSWIGLGNVETQYF.